This TCR beta chain was captured in a study of blood T cell repertoires in COVID-19. Turning to the study itself: Sources were T cells, B-cell-depleted T cells, or PBMCs; the material itself was cDNA or gDNA.

This clone was seen just once. A read error may produce the germline difference seen at one junction end. The CDR3 has 17 residues. Looked up from germline, CDR1 is LNHDA and CDR2 is SQIVND (reference sequence). Generated by immunoSEQ multiplex PCR, the TCRdb table keeps only in-frame clones and is missing some. Among around 280,000 clones, approximately 90% were seen once, and the ten largest hold roughly 6.2%. The study recruited people aged roughly 18 to 100 years across 20 to 30 US areas. The study assigned cohorts using participant-reported clinical history. Recovery meant two consecutive negative NP/OP PCR tests, professional clearance, or resolved symptoms.

V usage is TRBV19 and J usage is TRBJ2-1, with TRBD2 matching 8 bases. Specimen: PBMCs or T cells enriched from blood (not recorded which). The clonotype comes from a woman between 35 and 50 years old who had recovered from COVID-19. The CDR3 sequence is CASSIDRDFRWQRELIF. CDR3 DNA: TGTGCCAGTAGTATAGATCGAGACTTCCGATGGCAGCGGGAGTTGATCTTC.